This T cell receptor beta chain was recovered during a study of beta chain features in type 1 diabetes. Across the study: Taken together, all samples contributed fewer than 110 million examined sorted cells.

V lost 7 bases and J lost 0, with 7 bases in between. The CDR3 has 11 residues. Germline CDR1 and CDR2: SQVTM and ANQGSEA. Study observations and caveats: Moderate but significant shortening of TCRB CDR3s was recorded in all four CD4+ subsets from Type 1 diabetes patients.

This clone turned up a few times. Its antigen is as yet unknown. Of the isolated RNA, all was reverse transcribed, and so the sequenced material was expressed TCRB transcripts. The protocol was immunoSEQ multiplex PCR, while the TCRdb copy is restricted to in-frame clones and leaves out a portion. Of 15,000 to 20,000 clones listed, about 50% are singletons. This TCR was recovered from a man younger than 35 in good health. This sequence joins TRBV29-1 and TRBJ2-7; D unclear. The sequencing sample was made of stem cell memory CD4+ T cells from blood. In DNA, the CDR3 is TGCAGCGCACAATTCTCCTACGAGCAGTACTTC. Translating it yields CSAQFSYEQYF.